This T cell receptor (beta chain) is drawn from a study of control samples from healthy donors and cancer patients. This CDR3 spans 14 amino acids. V lost 6 bases to trimming and J lost 3 bases; unmatched junction nucleotides: 5. In germline, CDR1 is SGDLS, CDR2 YYNGEE. TCRdb's table, derived via immunoSEQ multiplex PCR, lists solely in-frame clones and lacks some. The repertoire includes around 94,000 clones, 80% to 95% of them detected once, and 1.5% sits in the top ten. Material for sequencing was blood. The rearrangement links TRBV9 to TRBJ2-3, with 9 bases lining up with TRBD2. The source of this sequence is a woman in her 30s in good health. CDR3 protein: CASTPGLATDTQYF. The CDR3 nucleotides read TGTGCCAGCACCCCGGGACTAGCTACAGATACGCAGTATTTT. The full variable domain, with the rest looked up from reference TRBV9 and TRBJ2-3, is DSGVTQTPKHLITATGQRVTLRCSPRSGDLSVYWYQQSLDQGLQFLIQYYNGEERAKGNILERFSAQQFPDLHSELNLSSLELGDSALYFCASTPGLATDTQYFGPGTRLTVL.